This is a list of T cell receptor beta chains from one sample in a study of cytomegalovirus exposure and HLA in healthy donors. Repertoires were generated with immunoSEQ multiplex PCR, while TCRdb's copy carries only in-frame clones and drops some. The sample carries about 140,000 clones, around 65% recorded once. The sequenced sample was PBMCs. All receptors derive from a male donor in good health and CMV-seronegative. Both conserved end residues are trimmed from each CDR3. Where a row states a size, it is once, few, many or the class of an expanded clone; other rows omit it.

CDR3 protein: ASSLQAPGHEQY; clone size: once; V gene: TRBV6-5; J gene: TRBJ2-7
CDR3 protein: SARQGGEQY; clone size: NA; V gene: TRBV20-1; J gene: TRBJ2-7
CDR3 protein: ASSQGLGRVSNQPQH; clone size: few; V gene: TRBV4-1; J gene: TRBJ1-5
CDR3 protein: ASSLMGLHMYEQY; clone size: few; V gene: TRBV7-2; J gene: TRBJ2-7
CDR3 protein: ASSSGGSRNEQF; clone size: few; V gene: TRBV5-1; J gene: TRBJ2-1
CDR3 protein: ASGTSDPQDTQY; clone size: NA; V gene: TRBV5-1; J gene: TRBJ2-3
CDR3 protein: ASSSIVGETQY; clone size: NA; V gene: TRBV10-3; J gene: TRBJ2-5
CDR3 protein: ASSQVPAWNQGEQF; clone size: few; V gene: TRBV14; J gene: TRBJ2-1
CDR3 protein: ASRMRDSHSETQY; clone size: few; V gene: TRBV2; J gene: TRBJ2-5
CDR3 protein: ASSEGGFRSQPQH; clone size: NA; V gene: TRBV6-1; J gene: TRBJ1-5
CDR3 protein: ASSLTNSEQF; clone size: NA; V gene: TRBV5-1; J gene: TRBJ2-1
CDR3 protein: ASSLGQPNTEAF; clone size: few; V gene: TRBV5-1; J gene: TRBJ1-1
CDR3 protein: AISGALRGQPQH; clone size: NA; V gene: TRBV10-3; J gene: TRBJ1-5
CDR3 protein: ASRSNRVRDTEAF; clone size: NA; V gene: TRBV27; J gene: TRBJ1-1
CDR3 protein: ASRGTGVETQY; clone size: NA; V gene: TRBV6-5; J gene: TRBJ2-5
CDR3 protein: ASSWTGDYGYT; clone size: NA; V gene: TRBV5-6; J gene: TRBJ1-2
CDR3 protein: ASSLQVFGELF; clone size: NA; V gene: TRBV7-9; J gene: TRBJ2-2
CDR3 protein: ASTFGGASGANVLT; clone size: few; V gene: TRBV28; J gene: TRBJ2-6
CDR3 protein: ASRGGLALVTQY; clone size: NA; V gene: TRBV2; J gene: TRBJ2-5
CDR3 protein: ASSPPGSRGANVLT; clone size: NA; V gene: TRBV14; J gene: TRBJ2-6
CDR3 protein: ASSFGRYEQY; clone size: few; V gene: TRBV7-6; J gene: TRBJ2-7
CDR3 protein: ASSTGRGDQETQY; clone size: NA; V gene: TRBV19; J gene: TRBJ2-5
CDR3 protein: ASRVTGGGRTEAF; clone size: few; V gene: TRBV28; J gene: TRBJ1-1
CDR3 protein: PSSTFTQLNTEAF; clone size: NA; V gene: TRBV19; J gene: TRBJ1-1
CDR3 protein: ASSLNSGIIRNSPLH; clone size: few; V gene: TRBV7-8; J gene: TRBJ1-6
CDR3 protein: ASSPFESGGYEQY; clone size: NA; V gene: TRBV4-1; J gene: TRBJ2-7
CDR3 protein: ASSYSLRGGRETQY; clone size: NA; V gene: TRBV6-5; J gene: TRBJ2-5
CDR3 protein: ASSGTGVVREQF; clone size: NA; V gene: TRBV4-3; J gene: TRBJ2-1
CDR3 protein: ASSILGPNEQF; clone size: NA; V gene: TRBV19; J gene: TRBJ2-1
CDR3 protein: AIRPLAGGSYEQY; clone size: NA; V gene: TRBV10-3; J gene: NA
CDR3 protein: ASSRQGQDQETQY; clone size: NA; V gene: TRBV4-1; J gene: TRBJ2-5
CDR3 protein: ASSASPSGGGFRTDTQY; clone size: NA; V gene: TRBV9; J gene: TRBJ2-3
CDR3 protein: ASSLQGARGYT; clone size: once; V gene: TRBV6-5; J gene: TRBJ1-2
CDR3 protein: AWSLRRTGGNTIY; clone size: NA; V gene: TRBV30; J gene: TRBJ1-3
CDR3 protein: ASSTRDRVSGYT; clone size: NA; V gene: TRBV27; J gene: TRBJ1-2
CDR3 protein: AIRGDLSGTESEAF; clone size: NA; V gene: TRBV10-3; J gene: TRBJ1-1
CDR3 protein: ASSVTTGFTDTQY; clone size: NA; V gene: TRBV7-3; J gene: TRBJ2-3
CDR3 protein: ASTAGTGGPDTQY; clone size: NA; V gene: TRBV7-6; J gene: TRBJ2-3
CDR3 protein: ASGLCGTSGGVGGCMNTEAF; clone size: NA; V gene: TRBV12-5; J gene: TRBJ1-1
CDR3 protein: ASRSPHFGDRASGYT; clone size: few; V gene: TRBV9; J gene: TRBJ1-2
CDR3 protein: ASSQWDRVSGANVLT; clone size: NA; V gene: TRBV18; J gene: TRBJ2-6
CDR3 protein: ARSPKGAVTGFTSVQPQH; clone size: NA; V gene: TRBV5-3; J gene: TRBJ1-5
CDR3 protein: ASSRRGRNTGELF; clone size: NA; V gene: TRBV7-9; J gene: TRBJ2-2
CDR3 protein: ASSHGTGGGETQY; clone size: once; V gene: TRBV11-2; J gene: TRBJ2-5
CDR3 protein: ASSQGTGFYEQY; clone size: few; V gene: TRBV4-3; J gene: TRBJ2-7
CDR3 protein: ASSLAQGSYEQY; clone size: once; V gene: TRBV6-5; J gene: TRBJ2-7
CDR3 protein: ASSFRFGTFNEQF; clone size: NA; V gene: TRBV11-1; J gene: TRBJ2-1
CDR3 protein: ASSWVGDYEQY; clone size: NA; V gene: TRBV11-2; J gene: TRBJ2-7
CDR3 protein: ASSPLTSGTLAEAF; clone size: NA; V gene: TRBV4-2; J gene: TRBJ1-1
CDR3 protein: SVRLVDKLGSYGYT; clone size: NA; V gene: TRBV29-1; J gene: TRBJ1-2
CDR3 protein: ASSQAPAGTAFEGYT; clone size: few; V gene: TRBV4-1; J gene: TRBJ1-2
CDR3 protein: ATSGDRDTEAF; clone size: NA; V gene: TRBV6-5; J gene: TRBJ1-1
CDR3 protein: ASSYGQENYGYT; clone size: NA; V gene: TRBV5-1; J gene: TRBJ1-2
CDR3 protein: ASSSGEWGF; clone size: few; V gene: TRBV7-6; J gene: TRBJ1-1
CDR3 protein: ASSYGRYEQY; clone size: NA; V gene: TRBV6-6; J gene: TRBJ2-7